A single sample gave rise to the 13 T cell receptor beta chains below, sequenced in a study of blood T cell repertoires in COVID-19. Sequenced by immunoSEQ multiplex PCR; TCRdb stores in-frame clones only, minus some. The table has approximately 210,000 clones, about four fifths seen once. Sequences were obtained from PBMCs or T cells enriched from blood (not recorded which). The receptors were sampled from a woman aged 50 to 65 with acute COVID-19.

The rearrangement joins TRBV7-9 to TRBJ1-1; TRBD1 aligns across 9 bases. The ends lost 5 bases at V and 3 bases at J; junction bases unmatched: 7. This CDR3 region has 15 residues. Germline V CDR1 and CDR2: SEHNR, FQNEAQ (reference sequence). The CDR3 spells CASSLIQGAHTEAFF. CDR3 nucleotide sequence: TGTGCCAGCAGCCTAATACAGGGGGCGCACACTGAAGCTTTCTTT.

The rearrangement uses TRBV3-1 (or the pseudogene TRBV3-2) and TRBJ2-3, with TRBD1 identical over 11 bases. Germline V gene lookup returns CDR1 LGHDT and CDR2 YNNKEL (reference sequence). Trimming cost V 4 bases and J 6 bases; bases outside gene matches: 6. The CDR3 contains 15 residues. The chain's CDR3 is CASSLGQGAGDTQYF. CDR3 sequence (DNA): TGTGCCAGCAGCCTCGGACAGGGGGCAGGGGATACGCAGTATTTT.

This chain uses TRBV7-6 with TRBJ1-5; the D gene is possibly TRBD1 (6 bases). The length of the CDR3 is 15 residues. Germline CDR1 SGHVS, CDR2 FNYEAQ. V was cut by 5 bases and J by 3 bases, with 14 bases left in between. The CDR3 loop reads CASSGQSGANQPQHF. In DNA, the CDR3 is TGTGCCAGCAGCGGTCAATCAGGGGCCAATCAGCCCCAGCATTTT.

The gene calls are TRBV7-6 and TRBJ2-7, with TRBD1 matching over 10 bases. The V segment lost 0 bases and the J segment 5 bases; nucleotides outside the gene matches: 10. This CDR3 has 17 amino acids. Germline CDR1 and CDR2: SGHVS and FNYEAQ. CDR3 region: CASSLAAGTGAVNEQYF. CDR3 DNA sequence: TGTGCCAGCAGCTTAGCTGCCGGGACAGGGGCGGTCAACGAGCAGTACTTC.

CDR3 region: CASSQEWGTANTGELFF. CDR3 nucleotides: TGCGCCAGCAGCCAAGAGTGGGGGACAGCGAACACCGGGGAGCTGTTTTTT. The V and J genes are TRBV4-3 and TRBJ2-2, with 7 bases that match TRBD1. The CDR3 contains 17 residues. Germline lookup yields CDR1 LGHNA and CDR2 YSLEER. The V gene end was trimmed by 0 bases and the J gene end by 0 bases; junction bases not matched to a gene: 4.

Turning to this clone: The same CDR3 is also encoded by other DNA sequences in this sample. The chain is built from TRBV5-1 and TRBJ1-1; maybe TRBD1 (5 bases). V lost 0 bases and J 8 bases, leaving 8 bases between the germline ends. The length of the CDR3 is 12 residues. Germline CDR1 and CDR2: SGHRS and YFSETQ. CDR3 nucleotide sequence: TGCGCCAGCAGCTTGGTCCAGGGAGAAGCTTTCTTT. Its translation is CASSLVQGEAFF.

The chain carries TRBV6-1 and TRBJ2-5; TRBD2 agrees at 7 bases. Trimming took 0 bases from V and 3 from J; bases not matched to a gene: 7. The germline gives CDR1 MNHNS, CDR2 SASEGT. The CDR3 length is 16 residues. For the CDR3, the DNA is TGTGCCAGCAGTGAAGCGCGGGGCGGGAGTAAAGAGACCCAGTACTTC. This sequence encodes CASSEARGGSKETQYF.

The chain combines TRBV10-1 with TRBJ2-3; 13 nucleotides align to TRBD2. The length of the CDR3 is 17 residues. Germline V CDR1 and CDR2: WNHNN, SYGVQD (reference sequence). The V and J ends lost 8 bases and 0 bases, in that order; junction bases with no gene match: 8. The CDR3 spells CASPRLAGGSSTDTQYF. DNA for the CDR3: TGCGCCAGCCCAAGACTAGCGGGGGGCTCTAGCACAGATACGCAGTATTTT.

The chain uses TRBV20-1 and TRBJ1-2; possibly TRBD1 for D (5 bases). The CDR3 has 14 amino acids. V lost 5 bases and J lost 4, with 17 bases in between. CDR1 DFQATT and CDR2 SNEGSKA come from the germline V gene (reference sequence). CDR3 loop: CSARGDSSGYGYTF. For the CDR3, the DNA is TGCAGTGCTCGTGGCGACAGCTCAGGCTATGGCTACACCTTC.

This clone has only a few counts. The chain combines TRBV18 with TRBJ1-6; D is unclear. Germline CDR1 reads KGHSH; CDR2 reads LQKENI. V lost 6 bases and J lost 8, with 11 bases in between. CDR3 length: 13 residues. The CDR3 here is CASSPSGDSPLHF. CDR3 coding DNA: TGTGCCAGCTCCCCCAGCGGCGATTCACCCCTCCACTTT. The full variable domain, completed using reference TRBV18 and TRBJ1-6, is NAGVMQNPRHLVRRRGQEARLRCSPMKGHSHVYWYRQLPEEGLKFMVYLQKENIIDESGMPKERFSAEFPKEGPSILRIQQVVRGDSAAYFCASSPSGDSPLHFGNGTRLTVT.

This chain connects TRBV27 to TRBJ1-1; 10 bases agree with TRBD1. The CDR3 is 14 amino acids. CDR1 is MNHEY, CDR2 SMNVEV, per germline (reference sequence). V dropped 6 bases and J dropped 2; count of bases not matched to a gene: 3. CDR3 DNA: TGTGCCAGCAGGCGACAGGGGGCAAACACTGAAGCTTTCTTT. Its translation is CASRRQGANTEAFF.

This CDR3 is CASSYSIWAGGLTGELFF. In DNA, the CDR3 is TGTGCCAGCAGTTACTCCATCTGGGCAGGGGGCTTAACCGGGGAGCTGTTTTTT. The genes are TRBV6-7 and TRBJ2-2; 8 bases are shared with TRBD1. TRBV6-7 has ORF status, its function being uncertain. The CDR3 has 18 residues. With V trimmed by 0 bases and J by 5 bases, 11 bases remained unmatched.

The J gene is TRBJ1-5, the V gene TRBV28; maybe TRBD1 (5 bases). Per germline, CDR1 MDHEN and CDR2 SYDVKM. V gave up 5 bases and J gave up 5 bases, with 13 bases separating them. The CDR3 sequence is 14 residues long. The CDR3 sequence is CASSKDRNYQPQHF. CDR3 DNA sequence: TGTGCCAGCAGTAAAGACAGAAATTATCAGCCCCAGCATTTT.